This T cell receptor beta chain was retrieved from a study of OX40 agonist ivuxolimab in advanced cancers. Context from the whole study: Ivuxolimab, which targeted the costimulatory receptor OX40 (CD134), was an agonistic, fully human IgG2 monoclonal antibody. Intravenous ivuxolimab was administered to patients every 2 weeks at six dose levels: 0.01, 0.1, 0.3, 1.5, 3 and 10 mg/kg. Of the approximately 50 dose-escalation patients, hepatocellular carcinoma was present in roughly 19, melanoma in approximately 15, renal cell carcinoma in 9 and head and neck cancer in 9. A male proportion of 70% to 90% and a mean age of 60 years, ranging from 23 to 79, were recorded for the dose-escalation cohort. Prior anti-PD-1, anti-PD-L1 or anti-CTLA-4 therapy was permitted, and 30% to 45% of dose-escalation patients had received checkpoint inhibitors. Partial responses were achieved by three dose-escalation patients, of whom one had hepatocellular carcinoma and two had cutaneous melanoma. Peripheral TCRbeta sequencing was intended to test whether TCR sequence diversity was altered and clonal T-cell expansion was caused by ivuxolimab. The monotherapy dose-escalation portion (N ≈ 57 patients) of the phase I ivuxolimab trial is reported in the paper.

To sequence the TCRbeta CDR3 region, genomic DNA was isolated from the sorted cells. TCRbeta CDR3 regions were sequenced using the immunoSEQ Assay. Imported from immuneACCESS, the table was reduced by TCRdb to in-frame sequences with V and J called. These copies leave out some clones; in studies compared against another copy, an unresolved V gene accounts for under half, and the cause of the remainder is not known. Here the sample has 98,000 or so clones; 85% to 90% occur a single time. The top ten hold about 0.3% of the sample. About this clone: Its antigen remains undetermined. Qualities for individual bases were not recorded, and no much larger clone is one base off.

What the study reported, not specific to this receptor: At doses of 0.1 to 3.0 mg/kg, clonal expansion of both CD4+ and CD8+ blood T cells was observed from baseline to week 6. The antigen specificity of the peripheral T cells that underwent clonal expansion was not determined. In partial responders in the 0.1-3.0 mg/kg groups, normalized peripheral clonal expansion was found to be among the lowest, especially among CD8+ T cells. Low levels of normalized T-cell clonal expansion were also seen in some nonresponding patients. On average, CD8+ T cells showed more expanded clones than CD4+ T cells after ivuxolimab.

The trial excluded patients who had a history of autoimmune disease or were on systemic immunosuppression. Peripheral blood for TCR sequencing was drawn from every dose cohort at baseline, at cycle 4 day 1 and at cycle 7 day 1. Samples were obtained from an open-label, multicenter, first-in-human phase I dose-escalation trial of ivuxolimab. Adults with locally advanced or metastatic head and neck squamous cell, hepatocellular, melanoma or renal cell carcinoma were enrolled in the trial. CD4+ and CD8+ T cells were sorted separately from peripheral blood before TCR sequencing. This TCR was sampled from an adult with an advanced solid tumor such as melanoma, head and neck, liver or kidney cancer. The sequenced sample was CD4+ or CD8+ T cells sorted from blood, obtained in a trial of the OX40 agonist ivuxolimab.

The sequenced DNA is TGTGCCAGCAGGGGCAGCCTCGGGGATCAGCCCCAGCATTTT. Translated, this is CASRGSLGDQPQHF. The chain was built from TRBV6-1 and TRBJ1-5; the D gene remains uncertain. V is cut by 6 bases and J by 5 bases, and the space between the germline ends is 14 bases. CDR1 MNHNS and CDR2 SASEGT were looked up in the germline V gene. The CDR3 runs 14 residues from the cysteine to the phenylalanine. Only the CDR3 DNA stays, 42 bases, in frame from base 1.